This TCR beta chain originates from a study of shared T cell receptors in the human thymus. Data came from immunoSEQ multiplex PCR; TCRdb stores just in-frame clones and leaves some out. Seen here are approximately 490,000 clones, approximately 80% observed once, and the top ten hold about 0.013%. Unmatched junction bases numbered 2, after V lost 5 bases and J lost 2 bases. The CDR3 contains 13 residues. In germline, CDR1 is SEHNR, CDR2 FQNEAQ (reference sequence). A further study also used this sample, focusing on human thymus T cells.

This clonotype was sampled from a boy in the first two years of life with a congenital heart defect. The gene calls are TRBV7-9 and TRBJ1-2; TRBD1 agrees at 7 bases. The sequenced sample was thymocytes. CDR3 loop: CASSPDRNYGYTF. The DNA for the CDR3 is TGTGCCAGCAGCCCGGACAGGAACTATGGCTACACCTTC. The complete variable domain, with remaining parts taken from reference TRBV7-9 and TRBJ1-2, reads DTGVSQNPRHKITKRGQNVTFRCDPISEHNRLYWYRQTLGQGPEFLTYFQNEAQLEKSRLLSDRFSAERPKGSFSTLEIQRTEQGDSAMYLCASSPDRNYGYTFGSGTRLTVV.